Below, one T cell receptor beta chain is given with its context. Its antigen is not known. V was clipped by 4 bases and J by 6 bases, with 8 bases between them. The CDR3 spans 12 residues. Germline V gene data show CDR1 as MDHEN and CDR2 as SYDVKM. With 60 Vbeta and 13 Jbeta primers, the PCR was carried out. Assay: immunoSEQ multiplex PCR; the TCRdb copy retains only in-frame clones and omits some. The profile shows around 150,000 clones, roughly 80% of them singletons. This sample was taken from a study of cytomegalovirus exposure and HLA in healthy donors. Points from the study as a whole: Analyzed later, most CMV-associated TCR beta chains appeared HLA-restricted. Follow-up analysis later connected one missense variant in DCLRE1C with trimming of TCR beta V- and J-genes. Within an earlier analysis, most TCR beta V segments proved productive either about 90% or about 30% of the time. TCR beta sequences reportedly predicted most subjects' HLA-A and HLA-B alleles accurately.

Sequencing was done on a sample of PBMCs. The V and J genes are TRBV28 and TRBJ2-3; no definite D call. This receptor was identified in a young man in good health and CMV-seropositive. The CDR3 loop is CASSSLLDTQYF. The CDR3 DNA reads as TGTGCCAGCAGTTCCCTACTGGATACGCAGTATTTT. The variable domain in full, completed from reference TRBV28 and TRBJ2-3, reads DVKVTQSSRYLVKRTGEKVFLECVQDMDHENMFWYRQDPGLGLRLIYFSYDVKMKEKGDIPEGYSVSREKKERFSLILESASTNQTSMYLCASSSLLDTQYFGPGTRLTVL.